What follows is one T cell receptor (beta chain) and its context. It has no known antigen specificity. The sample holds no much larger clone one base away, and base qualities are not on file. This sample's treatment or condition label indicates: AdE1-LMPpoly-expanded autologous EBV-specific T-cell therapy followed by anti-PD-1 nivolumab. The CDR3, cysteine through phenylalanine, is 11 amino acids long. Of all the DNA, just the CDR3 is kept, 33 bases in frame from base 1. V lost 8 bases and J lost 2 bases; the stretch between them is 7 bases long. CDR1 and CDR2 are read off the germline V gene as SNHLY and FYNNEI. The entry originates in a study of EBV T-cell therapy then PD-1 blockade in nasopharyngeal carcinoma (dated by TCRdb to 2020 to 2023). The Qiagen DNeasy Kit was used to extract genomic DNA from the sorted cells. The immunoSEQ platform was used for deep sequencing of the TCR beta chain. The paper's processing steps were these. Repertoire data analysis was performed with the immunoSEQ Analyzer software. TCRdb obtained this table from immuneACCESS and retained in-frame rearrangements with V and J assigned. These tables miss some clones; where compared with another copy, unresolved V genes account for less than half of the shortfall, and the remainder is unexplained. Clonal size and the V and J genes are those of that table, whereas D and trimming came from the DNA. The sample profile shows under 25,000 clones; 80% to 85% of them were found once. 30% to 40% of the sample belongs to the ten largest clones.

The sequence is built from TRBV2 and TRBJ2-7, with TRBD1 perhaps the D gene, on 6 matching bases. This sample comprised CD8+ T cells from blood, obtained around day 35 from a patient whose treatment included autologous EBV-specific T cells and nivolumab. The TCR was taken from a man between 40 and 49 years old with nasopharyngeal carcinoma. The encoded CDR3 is CASAGAYEQYF. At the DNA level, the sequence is TGTGCCAGCGCAGGGGCCTACGAGCAGTACTTC.